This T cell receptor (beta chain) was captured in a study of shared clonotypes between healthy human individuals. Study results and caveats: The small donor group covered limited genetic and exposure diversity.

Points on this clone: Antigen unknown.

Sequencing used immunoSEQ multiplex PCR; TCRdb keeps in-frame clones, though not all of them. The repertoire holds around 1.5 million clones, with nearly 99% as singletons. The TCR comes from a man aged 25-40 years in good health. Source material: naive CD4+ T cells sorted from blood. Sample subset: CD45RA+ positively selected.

The CDR3 here is CAWRNALRTNEQFF. The CDR3 DNA sequence: TGTGCCTGGAGGAACGCCCTCAGAACGAATGAGCAGTTCTTC. The chain recombines TRBV30 with TRBJ2-1; D unclear. CDR3 length: 14 amino acids. CDR1 and CDR2 (germline): GTSNPN, SVGIG (reference sequence). Trimming took 3 bases from V and 7 from J, leaving 16 bases between them.